This T cell receptor beta chain was found in a study of OX40 agonist ivuxolimab in advanced cancers. About the research overall: Ivuxolimab is an agonistic anti-OX40 (CD134) antibody, and patients were treated with it. From about 23 to 85 years was the age range, with a mean of around 57 years, and about 83% were male.

Comment on this clone: As yet, its antigen is unknown.

Sequenced by immunoSEQ multiplex PCR; TCRdb stores in-frame clones only, minus some. Of roughly 43,000 clones listed, around 89% are singletons. Looked up from germline, CDR1 is SGDLS and CDR2 is YYNGEE. Trimming removed 6 bases from V and 2 bases from J, with 14 bases in between. CDR3 size: 14 residues. Points from the study as a whole: Expanded peripheral T-cell antigen specificity went undetermined.

The chain is built from TRBV9 and TRBJ1-2, with D perhaps matching TRBD1 (6 bases). Here the sequenced sample was CD4+ or CD8+ T cells sorted from blood, taken in a trial of the OX40 agonist ivuxolimab. The sequence derives from an adult with an advanced solid tumor such as melanoma, head and neck, liver or kidney cancer. The CDR3 loop is CASTTGSGNYGYTF. The CDR3 region has the DNA TGTGCCAGCACCACAGGGTCCGGAAACTATGGCTACACCTTC.